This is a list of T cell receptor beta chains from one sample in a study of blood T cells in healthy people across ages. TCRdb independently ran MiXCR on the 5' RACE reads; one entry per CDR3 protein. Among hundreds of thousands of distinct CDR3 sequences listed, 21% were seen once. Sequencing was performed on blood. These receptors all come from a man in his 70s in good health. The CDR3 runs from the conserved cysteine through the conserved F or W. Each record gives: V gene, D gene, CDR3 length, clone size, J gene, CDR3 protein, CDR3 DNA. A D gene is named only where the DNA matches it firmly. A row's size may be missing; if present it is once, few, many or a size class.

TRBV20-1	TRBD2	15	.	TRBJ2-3	CSAAGGTSSTDTQYF	TGCAGTGCTGCGGGAGGGACCTCTAGCACAGATACGCAGTATTTT
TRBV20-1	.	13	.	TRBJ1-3	CSAADGSGNTIYF	TGCAGTGCCGCTGATGGGTCTGGAAACACCATATATTTT
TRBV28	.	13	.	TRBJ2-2	CASNRGNTGELFF	TGTGCCAGCAATCGGGGGAACACCGGGGAGCTGTTTTTT
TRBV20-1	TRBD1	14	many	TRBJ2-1	CSATDLQGFHEQFF	TGCAGTGCTACAGACCTACAGGGGTTCCATGAGCAGTTCTTC
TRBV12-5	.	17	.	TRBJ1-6	CASGSRTVSSYNSPLHF	TGTGCTAGTGGATCGCGCACGGTTAGCTCCTATAATTCACCCCTCCACTTT
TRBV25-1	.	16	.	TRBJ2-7	CASSAELWTKNYEQYF	TGTGCCAGCAGTGCTGAGTTATGGACAAAAAACTACGAGCAGTACTTC
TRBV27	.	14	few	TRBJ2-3	CASSLSLVLDTQYF	TGTGCCAGCAGTTTAAGTCTGGTCCTAGACACGCAGTATTTT
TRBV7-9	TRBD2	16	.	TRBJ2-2	CASSSLLAGVTGELFF	TGTGCCAGCAGCTCCCTACTAGCGGGGGTCACCGGGGAGCTGTTTTTT
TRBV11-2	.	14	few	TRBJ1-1	CASSSTGVATEAFF	TGTGCCAGCAGCTCAACTGGGGTAGCCACTGAAGCTTTCTTT
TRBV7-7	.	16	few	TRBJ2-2	CASSQSRPENNGELFF	TGTGCTAGCAGCCAATCGCGCCCGGAGAACAACGGGGAGCTGTTTTTT
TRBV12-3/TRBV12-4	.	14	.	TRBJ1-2	CASRLGASNYGYTF	TGTGCCAGCAGACTTGGGGCATCGAACTATGGCTACACCTTC
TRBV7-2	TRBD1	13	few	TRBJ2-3	CASSLGQRDTQYF	TGTGCCAGCAGCTTGGGACAGCGGGATACGCAGTATTTT
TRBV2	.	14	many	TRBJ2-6	CASRKSSGANVLTF	TGTGCCAGCAGGAAGAGCTCTGGGGCCAACGTCCTGACTTTC
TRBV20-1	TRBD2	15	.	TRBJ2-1	CSAPLAGALYNEQFF	TGCAGTGCTCCTCTAGCGGGAGCCCTTTACAATGAGCAGTTCTTC
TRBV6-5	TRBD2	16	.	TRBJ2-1	CASSYESGRLYNEQFF	TGTGCAAGCAGTTACGAAAGCGGGAGGCTCTACAATGAGCAGTTCTTC
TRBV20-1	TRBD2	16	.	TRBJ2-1	CSAFGPGLAGGDEQFF	TGCAGTGCTTTCGGACCAGGACTAGCGGGAGGGGATGAGCAGTTCTTC
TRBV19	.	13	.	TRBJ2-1	CASSIIGGNEQFF	TGTGCCAGTAGTATAATTGGGGGGAATGAGCAGTTCTTC
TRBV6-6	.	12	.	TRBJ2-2	CASSPFAGELFF	TGTGCCAGCAGCCCGTTCGCCGGGGAGCTGTTTTTT
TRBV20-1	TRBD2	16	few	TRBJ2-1	CSATRLAGVQYNEQFF	TGCAGTGCAACCCGACTAGCGGGAGTACAGTACAATGAGCAGTTCTTC
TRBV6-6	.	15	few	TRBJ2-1	CASSYASSPFNEQFF	TGTGCCAGCAGTTACGCTTCCTCACCCTTCAATGAGCAGTTCTTC
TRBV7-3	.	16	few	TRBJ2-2	CASSAFGGGNTGELFF	TGTGCCAGCAGCGCGTTTGGGGGAGGAAACACCGGGGAGCTGTTTTTT
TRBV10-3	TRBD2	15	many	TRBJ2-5	CAISPGTSPAETQYF	TGTGCCATCAGTCCCGGGACTAGCCCAGCAGAGACCCAGTACTTC
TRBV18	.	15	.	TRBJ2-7	CASSPLGGGEYEQYF	TGTGCCAGCTCACCCCTCGGGGGAGGAGAGTACGAGCAGTACTTC
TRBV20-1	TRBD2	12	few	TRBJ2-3	CSATIAGDTQYF	TGCAGTGCTACCATAGCGGGAGATACGCAGTATTTT
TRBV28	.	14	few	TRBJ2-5	CASSDRQGRGTQYF	TGTGCCAGCAGCGATAGACAGGGGAGGGGGACCCAGTACTTC
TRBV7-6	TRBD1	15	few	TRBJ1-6	CASSFRDRDNSPLHF	TGTGCCAGCAGCTTCCGGGACAGGGACAATTCACCCCTCCACTTT
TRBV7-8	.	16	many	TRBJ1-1	CASSALAGTRNTEAFF	TGTGCCAGCAGCGCCCTTGCGGGAACCCGAAACACTGAAGCTTTCTTT
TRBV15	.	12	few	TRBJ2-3	CATSRAGETQYF	TGTGCCACCAGCAGAGCGGGGGAAACGCAGTATTTT
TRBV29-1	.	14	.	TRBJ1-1	CSVDRQGKYTEAFF	TGCAGCGTTGATAGGCAGGGGAAATACACTGAAGCTTTCTTT
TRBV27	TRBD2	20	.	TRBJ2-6	CASSTRWLAGVPSGANVLTF	TGTGCCAGCAGCACAAGGTGGCTAGCGGGAGTACCCTCTGGGGCCAACGTCCTGACTTTC
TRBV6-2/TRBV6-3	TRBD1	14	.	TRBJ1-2	CASSYRGQMYGYTF	TGTGCCAGCAGTTACAGGGGACAGATGTATGGCTACACCTTC
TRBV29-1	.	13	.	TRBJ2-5	CSVDGAVQETQYF	TGCAGCGTTGATGGTGCAGTGCAGGAGACCCAGTACTTC
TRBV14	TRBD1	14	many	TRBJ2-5	CASSHWTGGETQYF	TGTGCCAGCAGCCACTGGACAGGGGGCGAGACCCAGTACTTC
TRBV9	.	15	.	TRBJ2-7	CASSVDDRSSYEQYF	TGTGCCAGCAGCGTAGACGATCGGAGCTCCTACGAGCAGTACTTC
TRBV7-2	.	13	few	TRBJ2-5	CASSRDGPETQYF	TGTGCCAGCAGCAGGGACGGCCCGGAGACCCAGTACTTC
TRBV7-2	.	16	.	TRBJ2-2	CASSLARGRNTGELFF	TGTGCCAGCAGCTTAGCCCGGGGTCGGAACACCGGGGAGCTGTTTTTT
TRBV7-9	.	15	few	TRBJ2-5	CASSLDRTQQETQYF	TGTGCCAGCAGCTTAGACAGGACGCAGCAAGAGACCCAGTACTTC
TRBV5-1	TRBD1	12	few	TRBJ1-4	CASDRANEKLFF	TGCGCCAGCGACAGGGCCAATGAAAAACTGTTTTTT
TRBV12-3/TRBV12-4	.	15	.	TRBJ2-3	CASSLELAYTDTQYF	TGTGCCAGCAGTTTAGAGCTAGCCTACACAGATACGCAGTATTTT
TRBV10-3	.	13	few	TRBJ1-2	CAIRTATNYGYTF	TGTGCCATCAGAACGGCCACTAACTATGGCTACACCTTC
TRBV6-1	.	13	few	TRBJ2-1	CASRAWTGNEQFF	TGTGCCAGCAGGGCCTGGACGGGCAATGAGCAGTTCTTC
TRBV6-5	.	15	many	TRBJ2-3	CASRRQPSSTDTQYF	TGTGCCAGCAGAAGACAGCCCTCTAGCACAGATACGCAGTATTTT
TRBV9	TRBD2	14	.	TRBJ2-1	CASSVVASGGEQFF	TGTGCCAGCAGCGTAGTGGCTAGCGGTGGTGAGCAGTTCTTC
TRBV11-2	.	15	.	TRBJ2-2	CASSLARGPTGELFF	TGTGCCAGCAGCTTAGCGAGGGGTCCCACCGGGGAGCTGTTTTTT
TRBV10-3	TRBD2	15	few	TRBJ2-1	CAIKSGLAGVNERFF	TGTGCCATCAAATCGGGACTAGCGGGTGTGAATGAGCGGTTCTTC
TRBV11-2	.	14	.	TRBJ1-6	CASSLGPRDSPLHF	TGTGCCAGCAGCTTGGGGCCCCGAGATTCACCCCTCCACTTT
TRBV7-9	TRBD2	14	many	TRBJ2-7	CASSSSGAAYEQYF	TGTGCCAGCAGCTCTAGCGGGGCGGCCTACGAGCAGTACTTC
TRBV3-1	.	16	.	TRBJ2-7	CASSPTTGLSSYEQYF	TGTGCCAGCAGCCCGACTACAGGGCTGAGCTCCTACGAGCAGTACTTC
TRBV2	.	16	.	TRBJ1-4	CASSEGGASTNEKLFF	TGTGCCAGCAGTGAAGGGGGCGCTTCAACTAATGAAAAACTGTTTTTT
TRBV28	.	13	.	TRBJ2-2	CANTTGNTGELFF	TGTGCCAATACGACTGGGAACACCGGGGAGCTGTTTTTT
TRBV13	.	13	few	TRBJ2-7	CASRYPGVHEQYF	TGTGCCAGCAGATACCCGGGGGTACACGAGCAGTACTTC
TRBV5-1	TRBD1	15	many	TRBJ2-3	CASSSGQGNTDTQYF	TGTGCCAGCAGCTCGGGACAGGGCAATACAGATACGCAGTATTTT
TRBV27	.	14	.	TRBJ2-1	CASSSVGSLNEQFF	TGTGCCAGCAGTTCGGTCGGGAGCTTGAATGAGCAGTTCTTC
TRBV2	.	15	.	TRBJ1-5	CASSLDANSNQPQHF	TGTGCCAGCAGTTTGGACGCTAATAGCAATCAGCCCCAGCATTTT
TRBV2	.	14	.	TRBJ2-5	CATARGVRQETQYF	TGTGCCACCGCGAGGGGGGTTCGGCAAGAGACCCAGTACTTC
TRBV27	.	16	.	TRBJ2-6	CASSLSWGAGANVLTF	TGTGCCAGCAGTTTATCATGGGGGGCTGGGGCCAACGTCCTGACTTTC
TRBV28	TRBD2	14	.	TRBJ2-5	CASSWGDYQETQYF	TGTGCCAGCAGTTGGGGGGACTATCAAGAGACCCAGTACTTC